These T cell receptor beta chains were read from a single sample in a study of shared clonotypes between healthy human individuals. TCRdb's table, derived via immunoSEQ multiplex PCR, lists solely in-frame clones and lacks some. The data show over a million clones, approximately 80% seen once. Sequencing was carried out using memory CD4+ T cells from PBMCs. The receptors were sampled from a young man in good health. Some clones in this sample may be carry-over from other donors' samples. CDR3s include the opening cysteine and the closing phenylalanine or tryptophan. The D gene is left open where the match is weak. Clone size is shown for a subset of rows, as once, few, many or a class of expanded clone.

CDR3,DNA,size,D,J,V
CASSARTDSPPQHF,TGTGCCAGTAGTGCCCGGACAGACTCCCCGCCCCAGCATTTT,few,NA,TRBJ1-5,TRBV19
CASSLNFFPGRRRDEQFF,TGTGCCAGCAGCCTCAATTTTTTTCCGGGACGCCGAAGGGATGAGCAGTTCTTC,NA,NA,TRBJ2-1,TRBV4-2
CASSTRLASYNEQFF,TGTGCCAGTAGTACAAGACTAGCGAGCTACAATGAGCAGTTCTTC,NA,TRBD2,TRBJ2-1,TRBV19
CASSIGFHEQFF,TGTGCCAGTAGTATAGGTTTCCATGAGCAGTTCTTC,NA,NA,TRBJ2-1,TRBV19
CAIASGTRITDTQYF,TGTGCCATCGCCTCCGGGACTAGAATCACAGATACGCAGTATTTT,few,TRBD2,TRBJ2-3,TRBV28
CASSQEAAGRANEKLFF,TGCGCCAGCAGCCAAGAGGCGGCCGGCAGGGCTAATGAAAAACTGTTTTTT,NA,NA,TRBJ1-4,TRBV4-3
CASTRTGTSNYGYTF,TGTGCCAGCACTCGGACAGGGACTAGTAACTATGGCTACACCTTC,once,TRBD1,TRBJ1-2,TRBV28
CASSLVVGPYYEQYF,TGTGCCAGCAGCTTAGTTGTGGGGCCGTACTACGAGCAGTACTTC,NA,NA,TRBJ2-7,TRBV7-2
CASSLSFDSNTEAFF,TGTGCCAGCAGTTTATCCTTCGACAGTAACACTGAAGCTTTCTTT,NA,NA,TRBJ1-1,TRBV28
CASSGTGTAYNEQFF,TGCGCCAGCAGCGGAACCGGGACAGCCTACAATGAGCAGTTCTTC,NA,TRBD1,TRBJ2-1,TRBV5-1
CASSRQASLPDTEAFF,TGCGCCAGCAGCAGACAGGCTAGCTTGCCGGACACTGAAGCTTTCTTT,NA,NA,TRBJ1-1,TRBV5-1
CARGLKGTEYYGYTF,TGTGCCAGGGGACTAAAAGGGACAGAATACTATGGCTACACCTTC,NA,TRBD1,TRBJ1-2,TRBV2
CSAYTGGPNYGYTF,TGCAGCGCATATACAGGGGGGCCTAACTATGGCTACACCTTC,NA,TRBD1,TRBJ1-2,TRBV29-1
CATSSGVPDEQYF,TGTGCCACTTCTAGCGGGGTCCCGGACGAGCAGTACTTC,NA,TRBD2,TRBJ2-7,TRBV10-3
CASTYTNRGNTGELFF,TGTGCCAGTACCTACACAAACAGGGGCAACACCGGGGAGCTGTTTTTT,once,TRBD1,TRBJ2-2,TRBV19
CASSLGQGEAFF,TGTGCCAGCAGTTTAGGACAGGGGGAAGCTTTCTTT,many,TRBD1,TRBJ1-1,TRBV2
CASSLGLAGGEQFF,TGTGCCAGCAGCCTCGGACTAGCGGGAGGTGAGCAGTTCTTC,few,TRBD2,TRBJ2-1,TRBV5-6
CASSLVSGPRETQYF,TGCGCCAGCAGCTTGGTTTCAGGCCCCCGGGAGACCCAGTACTTC,NA,NA,TRBJ2-5,TRBV5-1
CAWSSRYNEQFF,TGTGCCTGGAGTTCTAGGTACAATGAGCAGTTCTTC,NA,NA,TRBJ2-1,TRBV30
CASSSGQGRFYEQYF,TGCGCCAGCAGCTCGGGACAGGGCCGGTTCTACGAGCAGTACTTC,NA,TRBD1,TRBJ2-7,TRBV5-1